The 11 T cell receptor beta chains listed next were all sequenced from one sample in a study of blood T cell repertoires in COVID-19. This table comes from immunoSEQ multiplex PCR, and its TCRdb copy is limited to in-frame clones, with some not included. This sample yields more than 95,000 clones, of which approximately 76% are seen a single time; roughly a fifth belongs to the top ten. Sequenced: peripheral blood. The receptors were gathered from a woman aged 70 to 79 with acute or convalescent COVID-19.

In this sample, this clone turned up a few times. One base away lies a much larger clone, so this may be a sequencing read error. At the DNA level, this CDR3 is encoded by other sequences in the same sample as well. The genes are TRBV5-1 and TRBJ2-7; the D gene is possibly TRBD2 (6 bases). V lost 10 bases, J lost 7 bases, and 30 bases lay in between. This CDR3 contains 16 residues. Germline V gene sequence: CDR1 SGHRS, CDR2 YFSETQ. CDR3 nucleotide sequence: TGCGCCCGCTTGAGCCGTAGGGTGGGCCGGGGGTGGGAGCAGTACTTC. It specifies CARLSRRVGRGWEQYF.

The genes are TRBV7-9 and TRBJ1-1, with 8 bases matching TRBD1. Trimming cost V 4 bases and J 5 bases; bases outside gene matches: 9. Germline V gene lookup returns CDR1 SEHNR and CDR2 FQNEAQ (reference sequence). CDR3 size: 15 residues. For the CDR3, the DNA is TGTGCCAGCAGCTACACCGGGACAGGAGGGACTGAAGCTTTCTTT. This sequence encodes CASSYTGTGGTEAFF. Variable domain in full (rest from reference TRBV7-9 and TRBJ1-1): DTGVSQNPRHKITKRGQNVTFRCDPISEHNRLYWYRQTLGQGPEFLTYFQNEAQLEKSRLLSDRFSAERPKGSFSTLEIQRTEQGDSAMYLCASSYTGTGGTEAFFGQGTRLTVV.

This clone was recorded only once. The genes are TRBV5-4 and TRBJ1-1, with TRBD1 matching over 7 bases. Germline CDR1 reads SGHNT; CDR2 reads YYREEE (reference sequence). The CDR3 is 15 residues long. J gave up 1 base and V 4 bases, and 7 bases lay outside the gene matches. CDR3 DNA sequence: TGTGCCAGCAGCCTCGACAGGGCCCCGAACACTGAAGCTTTCTTT. Amino acid sequence: CASSLDRAPNTEAFF.

This clone was observed a few times. The chain uses TRBV2 and TRBJ2-7; D perhaps matches TRBD1 (5 bases). From germline, CDR1 is SNHLY and CDR2 FYNNEI. This CDR3 is 12 amino acids long. V lost 8 bases to trimming and J lost 3 bases, with 11 bases between them. The CDR3 DNA reads TGTGCCAGCGGCGGCAGGGACTACGAGCAGTACTTC. Protein sequence: CASGGRDYEQYF.

This clone was picked up a small number of times. The rearrangement uses TRBV10-1 and TRBJ1-2, with 7 bases matching TRBD1. The CDR3 sequence is 13 residues long. Germline V gene lookup returns CDR1 WNHNN and CDR2 SYGVQD (reference sequence). Trimming cost V 3 bases and J 6 bases; bases outside gene matches: 4. CDR3 region: CASSDGTANGYTF. In DNA, the CDR3 is TGCGCCAGCAGTGACGGGACAGCGAATGGCTACACCTTC.

The CDR3 DNA sequence: TGTGCCAGCAGTGGAACAAGGGGGTTTTCCTACGAGCAGTACTTC. Translation gives CASSGTRGFSYEQYF. J is TRBJ2-7 and V is TRBV6-1, with D maybe TRBD1 (6 bases). Trimming pared 4 bases from V and 1 base from J, leaving 14 bases between. This CDR3 has 15 amino acids. CDR1 and CDR2 from the germline V gene are MNHNS and SASEGT.

There are many counts of this clone. Other DNA sequences within the sample encode an identical CDR3. The chain carries TRBV5-1 and TRBJ2-7; 12 bases are a match to TRBD2. Germline lookup yields CDR1 SGHRS and CDR2 YFSETQ. The CDR3 is 14 residues long. Trimming removed 1 base from V and 7 bases from J; junction bases left unmatched: 3. CDR3 protein: CASSLTSGGYEQYF. CDR3 coding DNA: TGCGCCAGCAGCTTGACTAGCGGGGGGTATGAGCAGTACTTC.

This rearrangement joins TRBV30 to TRBJ1-2, with D possibly TRBD1 on 6 matching bases. Germline CDR1 GTSNPN, CDR2 SVGIG (reference sequence). There are 16 residues in the CDR3. Trimming removed 4 bases from V and 1 base from J, with 19 bases in between. CDR3 coding DNA: TGTGCCTGGACACGCGCCGGGGGAGGGGGTAACTATGGCTACACCTTC. This sequence encodes CAWTRAGGGGNYGYTF.

The chain joins TRBV5-1 to TRBJ2-3; 11 nucleotides line up with TRBD1. J gave up 3 bases and V 4 bases, and 7 bases lay outside the gene matches. CDR3 length: 16 amino acids. Per germline, CDR1 SGHRS and CDR2 YFSETQ. CDR3 nucleotides: TGCGCCAGCAGCGCCCCGGGACAGGGGGTAACAGATACGCAGTATTTT. It yields the protein CASSAPGQGVTDTQYF.

This clone was observed a few times. The chain recombines TRBV24-1 with TRBJ2-3, with 9 bases matching TRBD1. CDR3 size: 15 residues. The germline V gene encodes CDR1 KGHDR and CDR2 SFDVKD. V lost 4 bases to trimming and J lost 6 bases; unmatched junction nucleotides: 7. The DNA of the CDR3 is TGTGCCACCAGTGACACTACAGGGGGCGACGATACGCAGTATTTT. Encoded protein: CATSDTTGGDDTQYF.

The rearrangement links TRBV11-2 to TRBJ1-1; D not resolved. V was shortened by 1 base and J by 0 bases, with 9 bases between the two germline ends. CDR3 length: 15 residues. Germline V lookup: CDR1 SGHAT, CDR2 FQNNGV. CDR3 residues: CASSLGVGVNTEAFF. The CDR3 coding sequence is TGTGCCAGCAGCTTAGGGGTCGGAGTGAACACTGAAGCTTTCTTT.